This T cell receptor beta chain was observed in a study of shared clonotypes between healthy human individuals. CDR3 size: 14 residues. Germline-derived CDR1 and CDR2 are MNHEY and SVGAGI. V was cut by 6 bases and J by 0 bases, with 12 bases left in between. The run depth of the assay was deep. Assay: immunoSEQ multiplex PCR; the TCRdb copy retains only in-frame clones and omits some. Altogether about 450,000 clones are present, roughly three quarters being singletons, with the ten largest covering less than 15%. All the donors were Caucasian adults who lived in Nashville, Tennessee. Material: PBMCs. This sequence was found in a woman between 35 and 50 years old in good health. Some clones in this sample may be carry-over from other donors' samples. This chain joins TRBV6-5 and TRBJ2-7, with D maybe TRBD1 (8 bases). The CDR3 sequence is CASSYRGGSYEQYF. The CDR3 coding sequence is TGTGCCAGCAGCTACAGGGGGGGCTCCTACGAGCAGTACTTC.